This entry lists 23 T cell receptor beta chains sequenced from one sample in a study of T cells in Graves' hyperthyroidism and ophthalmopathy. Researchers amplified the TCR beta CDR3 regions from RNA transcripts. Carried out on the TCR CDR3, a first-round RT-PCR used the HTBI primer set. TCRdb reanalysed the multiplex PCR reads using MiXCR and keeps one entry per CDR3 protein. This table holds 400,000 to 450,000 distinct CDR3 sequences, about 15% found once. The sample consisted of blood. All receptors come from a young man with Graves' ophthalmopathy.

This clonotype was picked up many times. In DNA, the CDR3 is TGTGCCTGGAGTTGGGCCGGGACCTCGATGGGCTACACCTTC. Residues: CAWSWAGTSMGYTF. The J gene is TRBJ1-2, the V gene TRBV30, with D possibly being TRBD1 (5 bases). The CDR3 runs to 14 residues. V was shortened by 2 bases and J by 8 bases, with 18 bases between the two germline ends. Germline V gene lookup returns CDR1 GTSNPN and CDR2 SVGIG (reference sequence).

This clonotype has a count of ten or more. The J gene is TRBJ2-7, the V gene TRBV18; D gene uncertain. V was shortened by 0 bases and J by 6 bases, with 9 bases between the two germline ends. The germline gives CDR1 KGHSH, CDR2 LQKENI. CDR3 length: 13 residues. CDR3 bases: TGTGCCAGCTCACCACCAGTAGCAACCGAGCAGTACTTC. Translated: CASSPPVATEQYF.

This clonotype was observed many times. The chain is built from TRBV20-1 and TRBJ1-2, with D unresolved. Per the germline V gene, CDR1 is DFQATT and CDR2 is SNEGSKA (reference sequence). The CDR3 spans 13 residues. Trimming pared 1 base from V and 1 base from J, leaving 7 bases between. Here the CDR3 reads CSARGGNNYGYTF. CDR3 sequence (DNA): TGCAGTGCTAGAGGCGGGAATAACTATGGCTACACCTTC.

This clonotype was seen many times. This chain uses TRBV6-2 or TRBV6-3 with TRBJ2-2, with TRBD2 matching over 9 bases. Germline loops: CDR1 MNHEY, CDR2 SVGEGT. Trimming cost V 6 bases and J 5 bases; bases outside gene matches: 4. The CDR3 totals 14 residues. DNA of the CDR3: TGTGCCAGCAGGATAGCGGGAGAGACCGGGGAGCTGTTTTTT. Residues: CASRIAGETGELFF.

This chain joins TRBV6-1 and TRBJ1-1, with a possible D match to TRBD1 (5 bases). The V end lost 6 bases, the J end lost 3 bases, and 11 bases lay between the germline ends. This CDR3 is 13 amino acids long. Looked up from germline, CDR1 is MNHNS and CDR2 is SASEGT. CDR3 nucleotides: TGTGCCAGCAGGCTTAGACAGTACACTGAAGCTTTCTTT. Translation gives CASRLRQYTEAFF.

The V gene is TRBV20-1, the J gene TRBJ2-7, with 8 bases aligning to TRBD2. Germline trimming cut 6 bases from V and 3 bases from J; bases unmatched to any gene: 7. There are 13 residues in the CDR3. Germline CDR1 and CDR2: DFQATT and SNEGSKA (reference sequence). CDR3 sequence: CSAKSGSFYEQYF. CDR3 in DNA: TGCAGTGCCAAAAGCGGGAGTTTCTACGAGCAGTACTTC.

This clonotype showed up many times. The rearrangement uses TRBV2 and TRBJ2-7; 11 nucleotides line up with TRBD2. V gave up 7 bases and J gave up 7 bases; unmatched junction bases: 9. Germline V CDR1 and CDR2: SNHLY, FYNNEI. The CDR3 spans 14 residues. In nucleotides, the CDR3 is TGTGCCAGCATTGGACTAGCGGGCTGGGGGGAGCAGTACTTC. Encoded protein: CASIGLAGWGEQYF.

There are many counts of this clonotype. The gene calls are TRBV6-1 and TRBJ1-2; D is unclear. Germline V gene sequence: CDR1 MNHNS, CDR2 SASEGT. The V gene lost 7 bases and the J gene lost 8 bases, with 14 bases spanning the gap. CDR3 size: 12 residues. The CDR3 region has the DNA TGTGCCAGCACCAACCCACATCGGGGCTACACCTTC. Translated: CASTNPHRGYTF.

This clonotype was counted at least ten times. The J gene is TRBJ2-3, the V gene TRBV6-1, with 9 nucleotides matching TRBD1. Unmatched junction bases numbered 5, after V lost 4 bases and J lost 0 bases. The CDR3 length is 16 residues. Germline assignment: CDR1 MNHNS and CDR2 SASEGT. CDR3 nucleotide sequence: TGTGCCAGCAGTGGGTTCGGGACAGGGAGCACAGATACGCAGTATTTT. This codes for CASSGFGTGSTDTQYF.

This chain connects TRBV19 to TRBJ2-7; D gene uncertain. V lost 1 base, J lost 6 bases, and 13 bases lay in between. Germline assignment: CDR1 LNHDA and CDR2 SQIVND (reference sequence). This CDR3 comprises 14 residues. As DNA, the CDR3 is TGTGCCAGTAGTATAGGGCCCGGGCCCCTCGAGCAGTACTTC. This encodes CASSIGPGPLEQYF.

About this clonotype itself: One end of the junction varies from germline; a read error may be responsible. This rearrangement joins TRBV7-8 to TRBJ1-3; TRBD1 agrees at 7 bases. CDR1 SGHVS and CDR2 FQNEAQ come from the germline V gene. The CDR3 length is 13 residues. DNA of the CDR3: TGTGCCAGCAGTACAGGGGCTGGACACACCATATATTTT. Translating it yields CASSTGAGHTIYF.

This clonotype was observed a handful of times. The CDR3 DNA reads TGTGCCAGCAGCCATACTAGAACTATTAGCACAGATACGCAGTATTTT. Protein sequence: CASSHTRTISTDTQYF. V usage is TRBV3-1 and J usage is TRBJ2-3; tentative D call: TRBD2 (5 bases). CDR3 size: 16 residues. V was shortened by 3 bases and J by 0 bases, with 13 bases between the two germline ends. CDR1 is LGHDT and CDR2 is YNNKEL in the germline V gene (reference sequence).

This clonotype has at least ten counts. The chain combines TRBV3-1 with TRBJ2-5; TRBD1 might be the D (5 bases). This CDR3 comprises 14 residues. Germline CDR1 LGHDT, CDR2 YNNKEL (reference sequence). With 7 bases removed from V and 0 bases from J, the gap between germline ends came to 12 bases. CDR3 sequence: CASTPGRDQETQYF. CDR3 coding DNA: TGTGCCAGCACCCCCGGCAGGGACCAAGAGACCCAGTACTTC.

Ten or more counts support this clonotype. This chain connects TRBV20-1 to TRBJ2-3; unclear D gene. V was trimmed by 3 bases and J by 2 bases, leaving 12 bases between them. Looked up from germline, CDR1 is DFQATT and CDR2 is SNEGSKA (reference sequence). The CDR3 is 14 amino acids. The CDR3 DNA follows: TGCAGTGCTAGGTCTCCCCCCTCCACAGATACGCAGTATTTT. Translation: CSARSPPSTDTQYF.

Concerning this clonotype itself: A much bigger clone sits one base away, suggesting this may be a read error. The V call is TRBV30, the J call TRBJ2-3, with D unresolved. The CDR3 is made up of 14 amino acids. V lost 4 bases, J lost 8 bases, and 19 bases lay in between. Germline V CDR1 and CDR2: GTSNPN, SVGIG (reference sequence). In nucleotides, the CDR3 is TGTGCCTGGATTGGCCCGCCTCGAGCAGGTACGCAGTATTTT. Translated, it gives CAWIGPPRAGTQYF.

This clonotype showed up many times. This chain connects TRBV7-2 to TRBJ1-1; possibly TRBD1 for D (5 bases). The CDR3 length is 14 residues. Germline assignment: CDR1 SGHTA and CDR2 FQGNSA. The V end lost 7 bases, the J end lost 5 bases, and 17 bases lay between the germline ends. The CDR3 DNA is TGTGCCAGCACCCTAGGGGTTGGGAAGACTGAAGCTTTCTTT. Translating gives CASTLGVGKTEAFF.

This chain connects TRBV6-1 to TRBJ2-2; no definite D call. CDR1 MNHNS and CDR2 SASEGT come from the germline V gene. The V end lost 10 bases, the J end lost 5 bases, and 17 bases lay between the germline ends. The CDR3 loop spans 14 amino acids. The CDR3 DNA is TGTGCCACCCGCCCTCCTATAGTTACCGGGGAGCTGTTTTTT. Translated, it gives CATRPPIVTGELFF.

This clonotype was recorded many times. CDR3 region: CASGGGDRMSGNTIYF. Here the CDR3 DNA reads TGTGCCAGCGGGGGGGGCGACCGCATGTCTGGAAACACCATATATTTT. This chain uses TRBV12-3 or TRBV12-4 with TRBJ1-3; possible D gene TRBD1, 6 bases. CDR3 length: 16 residues. V lost 8 bases, J lost 1 base, and 18 bases lay in between.

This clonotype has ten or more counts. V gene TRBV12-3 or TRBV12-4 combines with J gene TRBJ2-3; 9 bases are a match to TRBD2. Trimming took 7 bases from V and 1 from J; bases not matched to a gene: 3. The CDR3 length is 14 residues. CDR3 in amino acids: CASTLAGRTDTQYF. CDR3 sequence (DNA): TGTGCCAGCACCCTAGCGGGGCGCACAGATACGCAGTATTTT.

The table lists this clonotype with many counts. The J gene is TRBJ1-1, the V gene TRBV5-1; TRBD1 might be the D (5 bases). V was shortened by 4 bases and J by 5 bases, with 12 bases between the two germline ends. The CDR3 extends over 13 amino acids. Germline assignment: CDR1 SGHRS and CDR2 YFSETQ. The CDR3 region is CASSVEPGTEAFF. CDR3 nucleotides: TGCGCCAGCAGCGTTGAGCCAGGGACTGAAGCTTTCTTT.

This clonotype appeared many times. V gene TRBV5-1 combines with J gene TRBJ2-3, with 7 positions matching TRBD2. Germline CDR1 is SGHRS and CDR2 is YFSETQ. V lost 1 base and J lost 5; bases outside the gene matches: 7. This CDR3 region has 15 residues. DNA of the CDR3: TGCGCCAGCAGCTTGCGGGGGAGGGCCCAAGATACGCAGTATTTT. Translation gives CASSLRGRAQDTQYF.

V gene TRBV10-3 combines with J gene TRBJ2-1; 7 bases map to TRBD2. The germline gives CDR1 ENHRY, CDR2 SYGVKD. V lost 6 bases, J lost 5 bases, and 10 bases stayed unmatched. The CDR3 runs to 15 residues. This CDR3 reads CAISHASGTDNEQFF. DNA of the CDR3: TGTGCCATCAGCCACGCTAGCGGAACCGACAATGAGCAGTTCTTC.

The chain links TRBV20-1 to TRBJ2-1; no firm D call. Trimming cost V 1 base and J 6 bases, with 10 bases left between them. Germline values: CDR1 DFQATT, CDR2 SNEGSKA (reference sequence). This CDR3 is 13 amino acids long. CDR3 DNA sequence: TGCAGTGCTAGAGGCTTCAGTAGCAATGAGCAGTTCTTC. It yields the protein CSARGFSSNEQFF.